This T cell receptor (beta chain) is from a study of T cell responses to AZD1222 COVID-19 vaccine. With 0 bases removed from V and 2 bases from J, the gap between germline ends came to 8 bases. The germline gives CDR1 SGHRS, CDR2 YFSETQ. The CDR3 length is 15 residues. General observations from the study: Baseline serostatus was positive in only six AZD1222 recipients. In a largely white British group with more females than males, clonal diversity was possibly underestimated. Spike-wide vaccine-associated CD4 TCRs dominated at 160-218 and 743-854.

The assay was immunoSEQ multiplex PCR, and TCRdb's table has in-frame clones only and misses some. The sample lists approximately 150,000 clones, approximately 86% occurring once. Remarks on this clone: Its antigen is not known. The identical CDR3 is also encoded by other nucleotide sequences in the sample.

Specimen: peripheral blood, collected 28 days after the second dose of the MenACWY control vaccine. The TCR originated in an adult who received the MenACWY meningococcal vaccine as a control. The V and J genes are TRBV5-1 and TRBJ2-2; no clear D gene. CDR3 residues: CASSLGHQNTGELFF. The CDR3, as DNA: TGCGCCAGCAGCTTGGGGCACCAAAACACCGGGGAGCTGTTTTTT.